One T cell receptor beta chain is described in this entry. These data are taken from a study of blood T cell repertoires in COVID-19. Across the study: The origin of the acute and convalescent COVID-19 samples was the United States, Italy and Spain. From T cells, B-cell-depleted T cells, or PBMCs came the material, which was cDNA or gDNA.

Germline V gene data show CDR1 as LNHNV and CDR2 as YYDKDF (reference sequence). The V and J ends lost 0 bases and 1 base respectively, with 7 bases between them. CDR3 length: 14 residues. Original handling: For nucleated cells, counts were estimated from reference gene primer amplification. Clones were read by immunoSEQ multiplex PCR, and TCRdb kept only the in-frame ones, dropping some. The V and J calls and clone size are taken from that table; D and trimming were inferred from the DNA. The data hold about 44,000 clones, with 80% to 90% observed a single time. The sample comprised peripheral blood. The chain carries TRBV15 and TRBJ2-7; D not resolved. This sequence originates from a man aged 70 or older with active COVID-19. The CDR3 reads CATSRDRGSYEQYF. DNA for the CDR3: TGTGCCACCAGCAGAGATAGAGGTTCCTACGAGCAGTACTTC.